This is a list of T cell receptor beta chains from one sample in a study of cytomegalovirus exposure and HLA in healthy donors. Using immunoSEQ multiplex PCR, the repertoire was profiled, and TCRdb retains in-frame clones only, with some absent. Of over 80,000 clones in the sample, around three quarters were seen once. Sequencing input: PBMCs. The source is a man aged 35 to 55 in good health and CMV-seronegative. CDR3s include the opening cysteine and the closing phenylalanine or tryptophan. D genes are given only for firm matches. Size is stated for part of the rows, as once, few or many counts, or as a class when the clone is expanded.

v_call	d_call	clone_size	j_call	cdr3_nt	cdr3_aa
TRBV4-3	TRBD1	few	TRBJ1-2	TGCGCCAGCAGCCAAATCCAGGGGGCGTCCTATGGCTACACCTTC	CASSQIQGASYGYTF
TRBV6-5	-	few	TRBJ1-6	TGTGCCAGCAGTTACGTGGGGCCGGATTCACCCCTCCACTTT	CASSYVGPDSPLHF
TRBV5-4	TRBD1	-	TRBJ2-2	TGTGCCAGCAGCTTGGGGACAGGGACGAACACCGGGGAGCTGTTTTTT	CASSLGTGTNTGELFF
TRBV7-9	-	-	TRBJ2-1	TGTGCCAGCAGCTTAGTGAGCCCGACGTGGGCGAGGGTCAATGAGCAGTTCTTC	CASSLVSPTWARVNEQFF
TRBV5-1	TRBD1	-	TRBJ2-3	TGCGCCAGCAGCTCGGGACAGGGACCGGATACGCAGTATTTT	CASSSGQGPDTQYF
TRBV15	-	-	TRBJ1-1	TGTGCCACCAGCAGAGAAGTAGGTTCAGGGGCGGCTTTCTTT	CATSREVGSGAAFF
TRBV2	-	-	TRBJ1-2	TGTGCCAGCAGTGAAAGGGAGTCTAACTATGGCTACACCTTC	CASSERESNYGYTF
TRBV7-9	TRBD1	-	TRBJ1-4	TGTGCCAGCAGCTTACGGGACAGGGGTGCTAATGAAAAACTGTTTTTT	CASSLRDRGANEKLFF
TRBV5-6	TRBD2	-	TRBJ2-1	TGTGCCAGCAGCTTGGTAGGGGAGGGCAATGAGCAGTTCTTC	CASSLVGEGNEQFF
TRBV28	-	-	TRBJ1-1	TGTGCCAGCAGTTTAGAGGGGGAGACTGAAGCTTTCTTT	CASSLEGETEAFF
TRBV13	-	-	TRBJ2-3	TGTGCCAGCAGCTTAGGCCTGAGCACAGATACGCAGTATTTT	CASSLGLSTDTQYF
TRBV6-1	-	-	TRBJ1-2	TGTGCCAGCAGTGACCACATGATAGGGGGGGATGGCTACACCTTC	CASSDHMIGGDGYTF
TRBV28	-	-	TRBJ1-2	TGTGCCGCAGGTCTGGGAGTAGGACGGGACTATGGCTACACCTTC	CAAGLGVGRDYGYTF
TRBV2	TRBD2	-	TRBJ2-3	TGTGCCAGCAGTTCATCGGGGGGGTTCACAGATACGCAGTATTTT	CASSSSGGFTDTQYF
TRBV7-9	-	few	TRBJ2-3	TGTTCCAGCAGCTTGGGAGCAGGGGGGAAGGTCACAGATACGCAGTATTTT	CSSSLGAGGKVTDTQYF
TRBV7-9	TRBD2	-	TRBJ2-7	TGTGCCAGCAGCCTCATAGCGGGGGGATTGTACGAGCAGTACTTC	CASSLIAGGLYEQYF
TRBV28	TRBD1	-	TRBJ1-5	TGTGCCAGCAGTTCCGGGACAGGGTTCAGCAATCAGCCCCAGCATTTT	CASSSGTGFSNQPQHF
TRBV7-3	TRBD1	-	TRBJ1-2	TGTGCCAGCAGCTTAACCGGGACAGGGGTGCGGTATGGCTACACCTTC	CASSLTGTGVRYGYTF
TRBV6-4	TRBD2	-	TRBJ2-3	TGTGCCAGCAGCCTTACTAGCGGCGGGGGGACAGATACGCAGTATTTT	CASSLTSGGGTDTQYF
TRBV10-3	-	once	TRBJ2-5	TGTGCCATCAGTGATAGCGCGGGGCAAGAGACCCAGTACTTC	CAISDSAGQETQYF